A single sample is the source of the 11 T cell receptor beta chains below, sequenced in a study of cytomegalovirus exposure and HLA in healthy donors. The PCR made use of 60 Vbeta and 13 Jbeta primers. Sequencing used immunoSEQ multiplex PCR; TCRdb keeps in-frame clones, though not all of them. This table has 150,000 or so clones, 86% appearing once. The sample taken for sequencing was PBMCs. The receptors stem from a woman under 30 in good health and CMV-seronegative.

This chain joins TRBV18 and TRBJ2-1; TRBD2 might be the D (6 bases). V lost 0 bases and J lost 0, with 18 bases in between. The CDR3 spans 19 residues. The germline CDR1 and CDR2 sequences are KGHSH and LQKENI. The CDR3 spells CASSPPYDARGGSYNEQFF. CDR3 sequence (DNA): TGTGCCAGCTCACCACCCTATGATGCCCGGGGAGGCTCCTACAATGAGCAGTTCTTC.

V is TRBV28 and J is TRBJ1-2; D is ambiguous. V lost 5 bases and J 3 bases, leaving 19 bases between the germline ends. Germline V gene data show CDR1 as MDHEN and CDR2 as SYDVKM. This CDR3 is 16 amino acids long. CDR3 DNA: TGTGCCAGCAGTCCCCAACCCGACGGAGCTTACTATGGCTACACCTTC. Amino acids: CASSPQPDGAYYGYTF.

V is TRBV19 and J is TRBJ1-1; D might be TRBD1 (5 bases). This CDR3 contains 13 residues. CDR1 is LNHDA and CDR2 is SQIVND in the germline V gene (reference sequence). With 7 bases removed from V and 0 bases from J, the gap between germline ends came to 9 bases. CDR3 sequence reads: CASNWGVNTEAFF. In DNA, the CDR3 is TGTGCCAGTAACTGGGGCGTGAACACTGAAGCTTTCTTT.

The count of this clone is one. CDR3 residues: CASSLQPGVREQYF. The CDR3 DNA reads TGTGCCAGCAGCTTGCAACCGGGTGTGAGGGAGCAGTACTTC. The genes are TRBV7-2 and TRBJ2-7, with no clear D. The CDR3 sequence is 14 residues long. Trimming removed 3 bases at V and 7 bases at J, with 16 bases between. Germline values: CDR1 SGHTA, CDR2 FQGNSA. The full variable domain, its missing parts supplied by reference TRBV7-2 and TRBJ2-7, is GAGVSQSPSNKVTEKGKDVELRCDPISGHTALYWYRQSLGQGLEFLIYFQGNSAPDKSGLPSDRFSAERTGGSVSTLTIQRTQQEDSAVYLCASSLQPGVREQYFGPGTRLTVT.

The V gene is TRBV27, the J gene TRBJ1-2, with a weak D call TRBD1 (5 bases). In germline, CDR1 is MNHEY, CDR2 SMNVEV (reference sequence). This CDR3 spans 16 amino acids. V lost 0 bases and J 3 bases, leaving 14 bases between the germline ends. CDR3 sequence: CASSLSAGYRYYGYTF. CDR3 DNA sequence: TGTGCCAGCAGTTTATCTGCAGGGTACCGATACTATGGCTACACCTTC.

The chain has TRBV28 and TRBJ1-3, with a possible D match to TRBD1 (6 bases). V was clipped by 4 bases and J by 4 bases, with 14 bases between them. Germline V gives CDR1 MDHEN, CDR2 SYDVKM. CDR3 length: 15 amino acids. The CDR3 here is CASSSRRQGGNTIYF. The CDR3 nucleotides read TGTGCCAGCAGTTCCAGGCGGCAGGGGGGAAACACCATATATTTT.

The CDR3 region is CASSPYRGETQYF. CDR3 in DNA: TGTGCCAGCAGCCCGTACAGGGGGGAGACCCAGTACTTC. The gene calls are TRBV7-9 and TRBJ2-5, with 8 bases fitting TRBD1. This CDR3 region has 13 residues. Germline values: CDR1 SEHNR, CDR2 FQNEAQ (reference sequence). V was clipped by 5 bases and J by 5 bases; unmatched bases: 4.

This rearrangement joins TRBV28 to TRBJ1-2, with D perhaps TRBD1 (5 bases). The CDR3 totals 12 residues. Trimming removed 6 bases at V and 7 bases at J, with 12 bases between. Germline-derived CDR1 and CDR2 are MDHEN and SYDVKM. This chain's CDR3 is CASRSGRGGYTF. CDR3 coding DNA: TGTGCCAGCAGATCTGGGAGGGGTGGCTACACCTTC.

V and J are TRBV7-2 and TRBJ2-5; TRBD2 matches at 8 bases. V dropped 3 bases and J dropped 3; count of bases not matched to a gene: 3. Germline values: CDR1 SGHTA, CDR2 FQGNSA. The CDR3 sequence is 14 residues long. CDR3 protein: CASSFQAGEETQYF. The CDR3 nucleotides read TGTGCCAGCAGCTTTCAAGCGGGAGAAGAGACCCAGTACTTC.

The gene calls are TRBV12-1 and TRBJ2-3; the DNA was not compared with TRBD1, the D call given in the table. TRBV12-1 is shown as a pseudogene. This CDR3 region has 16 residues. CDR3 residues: CASSTRTGTSTDTQYF. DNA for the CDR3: TGTGCCAGCAGCACAAGGACAGGGACTAGCACAGATACGCAGTATTTT.

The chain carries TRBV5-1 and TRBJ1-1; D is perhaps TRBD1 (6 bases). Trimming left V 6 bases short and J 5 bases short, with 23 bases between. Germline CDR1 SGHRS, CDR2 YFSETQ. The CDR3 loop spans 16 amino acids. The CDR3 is CASTLQGGVGATEAFF. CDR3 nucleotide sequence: TGCGCCAGCACTCTACAAGGGGGTGTGGGGGCGACTGAAGCTTTCTTT.